These T cell receptor beta chains were read from a single sample in a study of technical replicates of blood from several donors. Only in-frame clones appear in the TCRdb table, and some are missing; sequencing was by immunoSEQ multiplex PCR. The data contain 45,000 to 60,000 clones, 70% to 90% of them seen just once; the ten biggest clones take up 5.6%. Sequenced input: PBMCs. These receptors all stem from a human donor in good health. Some clones in this sample may be carry-over from other donors' samples. The CDR3 runs from the conserved cysteine through the conserved F or W. The D gene is left open where the match is weak.

j_call: TRBJ1-1
d_call: NA
v_call: TRBV18
cdr3_length: 12
cdr3_nt: TGTGCCAGCTCAACTCAGGGGACTGAAGCTTTCTTT
cdr3_aa: CASSTQGTEAFF

j_call: TRBJ1-2
d_call: NA
v_call: TRBV5-1
cdr3_length: 15
cdr3_nt: TGCGCCAGCAGCTCAAACCCCAGGCACGACTATGGCTACACCTTC
cdr3_aa: CASSSNPRHDYGYTF

j_call: TRBJ2-3
d_call: NA
v_call: TRBV7-7
cdr3_length: 13
cdr3_nt: TGTGCCAGCAGCTCAACACATGGAGATACGCAGTATTTT
cdr3_aa: CASSSTHGDTQYF

j_call: TRBJ2-2
d_call: TRBD2
v_call: TRBV13
cdr3_length: 16
cdr3_nt: TGTGCCAGCAGCCCCGGGAGGAGGGCCTGGTCCGGGGAGCTGTTTTTT
cdr3_aa: CASSPGRRAWSGELFF

j_call: TRBJ2-3
d_call: TRBD1
v_call: TRBV15
cdr3_length: 16
cdr3_nt: TGTGCCACCAGCAGAGATCGAGGACAGGGGGTTGATACGCAGTATTTT
cdr3_aa: CATSRDRGQGVDTQYF

j_call: TRBJ1-6
d_call: NA
v_call: TRBV29-1
cdr3_length: 13
cdr3_nt: TGCACCATAAAGAGCTCCTATAATTCACCCCTCCACTTT
cdr3_aa: CTIKSSYNSPLHF

j_call: TRBJ1-4
d_call: NA
v_call: TRBV9
cdr3_length: 14
cdr3_nt: TGTGCCAGCAGCGTCACTGGGAGTAATGAAAAACTGTTTTTT
cdr3_aa: CASSVTGSNEKLFF

j_call: TRBJ1-1
d_call: NA
v_call: TRBV5-1
cdr3_length: 14
cdr3_nt: TGCGCCAGCAGCCAAGCGGGGGGATACACTGAAGCTTTCTTT
cdr3_aa: CASSQAGGYTEAFF

j_call: TRBJ2-7
d_call: NA
v_call: TRBV1
cdr3_length: 16
cdr3_nt: TGCACCAGCAGCCCAGGCCGAAGCGGGACCGCCTACGAGCAGTACTTC
cdr3_aa: CTSSPGRSGTAYEQYF

j_call: TRBJ2-7
d_call: NA
v_call: TRBV7-9
cdr3_length: 12
cdr3_nt: TGTGCCAGCAGACAGGGCTCCTACGAGCAGTACTTC
cdr3_aa: CASRQGSYEQYF

j_call: TRBJ2-5
d_call: NA
v_call: TRBV7-6
cdr3_length: 12
cdr3_nt: TGTGCCAGCACCGAGGCTCAAGAGACCCAGTACTTC
cdr3_aa: CASTEAQETQYF

j_call: TRBJ1-1
d_call: TRBD1
v_call: TRBV7-9
cdr3_length: 15
cdr3_nt: TGTGCCAGCAGCGACGAACCGCCAGGGGGCGGGAAGGCTTTCTTT
cdr3_aa: CASSDEPPGGGKAFF

j_call: TRBJ1-1
d_call: NA
v_call: TRBV7-6
cdr3_length: 14
cdr3_nt: TGTGCCAGCAGCTTAGGCGACATGAACACTGAAGCTTTCTTT
cdr3_aa: CASSLGDMNTEAFF

j_call: TRBJ2-3
d_call: TRBD2
v_call: TRBV9
cdr3_length: 16
cdr3_nt: TGTGCCAGCAGCCCTCAGGGACTAGCGGGTCACGGTACGCAGTATTTT
cdr3_aa: CASSPQGLAGHGTQYF

j_call: TRBJ1-2
d_call: TRBD1
v_call: TRBV5-1
cdr3_length: 13
cdr3_nt: TGCGCCAGCAGCTGGGACAGTGTCTATGGCTACACCTTC
cdr3_aa: CASSWDSVYGYTF

j_call: TRBJ1-2
d_call: NA
v_call: TRBV7-7
cdr3_length: 12
cdr3_nt: TGTGCCGTCGTGGGGGGGCGAGGAGGCTACACCTTC
cdr3_aa: CAVVGGRGGYTF

j_call: TRBJ2-7
d_call: NA
v_call: TRBV23-1
cdr3_length: 15
cdr3_nt: TGCGCCAGCAGTTCCGGAGCCGGGACATCCTACGAGCAGTACTTC
cdr3_aa: CASSSGAGTSYEQYF

j_call: TRBJ1-6
d_call: TRBD1
v_call: TRBV18
cdr3_length: 15
cdr3_nt: TGTGCCAGCTCACCACTTGGGACAGGGCAGTCACCCCTCCACTTT
cdr3_aa: CASSPLGTGQSPLHF

j_call: TRBJ2-7
d_call: NA
v_call: TRBV5-4
cdr3_length: 15
cdr3_nt: TGTGCCAGCAGCCTATCCAGGGGAAGTTCAAACGAGCAGTACTTC
cdr3_aa: CASSLSRGSSNEQYF